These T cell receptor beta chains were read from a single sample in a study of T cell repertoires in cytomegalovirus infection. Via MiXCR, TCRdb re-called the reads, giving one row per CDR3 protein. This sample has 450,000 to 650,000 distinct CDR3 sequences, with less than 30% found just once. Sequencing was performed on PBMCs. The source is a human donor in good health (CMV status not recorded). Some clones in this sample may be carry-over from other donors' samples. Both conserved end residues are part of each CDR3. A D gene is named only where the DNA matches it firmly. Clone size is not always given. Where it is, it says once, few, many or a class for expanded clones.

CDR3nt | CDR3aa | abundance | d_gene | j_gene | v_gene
TGTGCCAGCAGCTCAGGGAGCGACAGCCCTAATTCACCCCTCCACTTT | CASSSGSDSPNSPLHF | many | . | TRBJ1-6 | TRBV7-8
TGTGCCAGCAGCGTAACCGGGACAGGGAGGTACGAGCAGTACTTC | CASSVTGTGRYEQYF | . | TRBD1 | TRBJ2-7 | TRBV5-4
TGTGCCAGTAGTATCGGATTTGGGTCGGCAATGAACACTGAAGCTTTCTTT | CASSIGFGSAMNTEAFF | . | . | TRBJ1-1 | TRBV19
TGTGCCAGCAGCCCCGACAGAGCAGCCCAGCCCCAGCATTTT | CASSPDRAAQPQHF | . | . | TRBJ1-5 | TRBV7-3
TGTGCCAGCAGTTTGGCTCTAGCGGGTTACAATGAGCAGTTCTTC | CASSLALAGYNEQFF | many | TRBD2 | TRBJ2-1 | TRBV12-3/TRBV12-4
TGTGCCAGTAGTCGACGATTCGCGAACACCGGGGAGCTGTTTTTT | CASSRRFANTGELFF | . | . | TRBJ2-2 | TRBV19
TGTGCCACCAGTACGCGCGGGGCCTTTCCCTACAATGAGCAGTTCTTC | CATSTRGAFPYNEQFF | few | . | TRBJ2-1 | TRBV24-1
TGTGCCAGCAGTGCTCACAGGGATAGCTCCTACGAGCAGTACTTC | CASSAHRDSSYEQYF | few | . | TRBJ2-7 | TRBV2
TGTGCCAGCAGCCCACCCGCGGGAGGCCCGGGGAGTGAGCAGTTCTTC | CASSPPAGGPGSEQFF | many | TRBD2 | TRBJ2-1 | TRBV7-2
TGTGCCTGGAGTATGTGGGGGCTCCCGGGGAGTGAAGCTTTCTTT | CAWSMWGLPGSEAFF | once | . | TRBJ1-1 | TRBV30
TGTGCCAGCAGCCCACGGACGGGGCCCTACTCCAATTCACCCCTCCACTTT | CASSPRTGPYSNSPLHF | few | . | TRBJ1-6 | TRBV7-2
TGCGCCACCGGACAGGGGGGTAATTCACCCCTCCACTTT | CATGQGGNSPLHF | . | TRBD1 | TRBJ1-6 | TRBV10-1
TGTGCCAGCAGCTCGGGACTAGCGGGAGCTGCCTGGGAGACCCAGTACTTC | CASSSGLAGAAWETQYF | . | TRBD2 | TRBJ2-5 | TRBV7-2
TGTGCCAGCAGTGAATCCAGGGCAGGGAGTTATACCGGGGAGCTGTTTTTT | CASSESRAGSYTGELFF | . | . | TRBJ2-2 | TRBV2
TGTGCCAGTAGTGATACAGGGGAAAAGACCCAGTACTTC | CASSDTGEKTQYF | . | TRBD1 | TRBJ2-5 | TRBV19
TGTGCCAGCAGTTACTTGGACTCCTATAGCTACGAGCAGTACTTC | CASSYLDSYSYEQYF | . | . | TRBJ2-7 | TRBV6-2/TRBV6-3
TGTGCCAGCAGTGAGGGGGTGCCAACTGAAGCTTTCTTT | CASSEGVPTEAFF | few | . | TRBJ1-1 | TRBV2
TGTGCCAGCAGCCGACAGGGGACGTGGTCTAATGAAAAACTGTTTTTT | CASSRQGTWSNEKLFF | many | TRBD1 | TRBJ1-4 | TRBV14
TGTGCCAGTAGTACTACAGGGACTGGAAACACCATATATTTT | CASSTTGTGNTIYF | many | . | TRBJ1-3 | TRBV19
TGCAGTGCTAGAGGGACTAGCGGGAGGGCCCAGTACTTC | CSARGTSGRAQYF | . | TRBD2 | TRBJ2-5 | TRBV20-1
TGTGCCAGCAGCAAAGGCCCCTGGACGGGGGACAATGAGCAGTTCTTC | CASSKGPWTGDNEQFF | few | . | TRBJ2-1 | TRBV7-6
TGTGCCAGCAGCTCCTCAGGGGCGATGAACACTGAAGCTTTCTTT | CASSSSGAMNTEAFF | few | . | TRBJ1-1 | TRBV7-2
TGCAGCGTTCTACCGTTCCTGGAGGAGCAGTTCTTC | CSVLPFLEEQFF | . | . | TRBJ2-1 | TRBV29-1
TGTGCCAGCTCACCAATAGCGGGAGGCCAAGAGACCCAGTACTTC | CASSPIAGGQETQYF | few | TRBD2 | TRBJ2-5 | TRBV18
TGTGCCAGCAGCTTAATCTCGGGAGGCCACTCCTACAATGAGCAGTTCTTC | CASSLISGGHSYNEQFF | many | TRBD2 | TRBJ2-1 | TRBV7-8
TGCAGTGCTAGGTGGTTAGCGGGAATCAGCGAGCAGTACTTC | CSARWLAGISEQYF | few | TRBD2 | TRBJ2-7 | TRBV20-1
TGCGCCAGCAGCCAACTAAAAAGGGGACTCAGGGAAGGTTATGGCTACACCTTC | CASSQLKRGLREGYGYTF | . | . | TRBJ1-2 | TRBV4-1
TGTGCCAGCACCCCGGGGACCTACAATGAGCAGTTCTTC | CASTPGTYNEQFF | . | . | TRBJ2-1 | TRBV6-6
TGTGCCAGTAGTCCTTTACAGGGAGGCGGCACTGAAGCTTTCTTT | CASSPLQGGGTEAFF | few | . | TRBJ1-1 | TRBV19
TGCAGTGCTAGACAGGACAGGCTTTATGGCTACACCTTC | CSARQDRLYGYTF | few | TRBD1 | TRBJ1-2 | TRBV20-1
TGTGCCACAAAGCGGGAGGGCAGAAACATTCAGTACTTC | CATKREGRNIQYF | few | TRBD2 | TRBJ2-4 | TRBV6-6
TGTGCCAGCAGCCTCACCAAGGACACAAACTCCTACGAGCAGTACTTC | CASSLTKDTNSYEQYF | . | . | TRBJ2-7 | TRBV6-6
TGTGCCAGTAGTATTGACAGAACTAACTATGGCTACACCTTC | CASSIDRTNYGYTF | . | . | TRBJ1-2 | TRBV19
TGTGCCAGCAGCAAGGATCGTCGGGAAGAGACCCAGTACTTC | CASSKDRREETQYF | few | . | TRBJ2-5 | TRBV7-9
TGTGCCAGCAGCTTTGACAACAATGAGCAGTTCTTC | CASSFDNNEQFF | . | . | TRBJ2-1 | TRBV12-3/TRBV12-4
TGTGCCAGCAGCTCCACTCGGGGCAATCAGCCCCAGCATTTT | CASSSTRGNQPQHF | many | . | TRBJ1-5 | TRBV7-9
. | CASILGGYSNQPQHF | many | . | TRBJ1-5 | TRBV7-2
TGTGCCAGCAGCCACGGGACAGGGCGATACGAGCAGTACTTC | CASSHGTGRYEQYF | few | TRBD1 | TRBJ2-7 | TRBV14
TGTGCCAGCAGTTACAGGGGGGGTACCTACAATGAGCAGTTCTTC | CASSYRGGTYNEQFF | . | . | TRBJ2-1 | TRBV6-2/TRBV6-3
TGTGCCAGTAGTAGCTGGACAGGGGGCGGAAGGCCTAATGAAAAACTGTTTTTT | CASSSWTGGGRPNEKLFF | few | TRBD1 | TRBJ1-4 | TRBV19
TGTGCCAGCAGCTTAGATCCAGGGGTAATCAAAAACATTCAGTACTTC | CASSLDPGVIKNIQYF | few | . | TRBJ2-4 | TRBV7-7
TGTGCCAGCAGTGAAGCCTGGGCAGGGCAAGAGACCCAGTACTTC | CASSEAWAGQETQYF | . | . | TRBJ2-5 | TRBV6-1
TGTGCCAGCAGCCTGACAGGGAGGGTCAATGAGCAGTTCTTC | CASSLTGRVNEQFF | few | . | TRBJ2-1 | TRBV6-1
TGTGCCAGCAGGGGAGGACAGGGCCCACGGCTTGGTCAGTACTTC | CASRGGQGPRLGQYF | . | TRBD1 | TRBJ2-4 | TRBV6-1
TGTGCCAGCAGCAGGGGGGGTTGGGCCCAGCCCCAGCATTTT | CASSRGGWAQPQHF | few | . | TRBJ1-5 | TRBV7-9